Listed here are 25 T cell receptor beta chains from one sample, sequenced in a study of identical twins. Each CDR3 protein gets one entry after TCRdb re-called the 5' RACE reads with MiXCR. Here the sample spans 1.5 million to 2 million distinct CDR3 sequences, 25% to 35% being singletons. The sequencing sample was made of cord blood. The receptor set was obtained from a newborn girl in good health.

CDR3 bases: TGTGCCAGTAGACGGACTAGCGCGGGAGGGCCCTACAATGAGCAGTTCTTC. It specifies CASRRTSAGGPYNEQFF. The rearrangement uses TRBV19 and TRBJ2-1; 9 nucleotides match TRBD2. Germline trimming cut 6 bases from V and 2 bases from J; bases unmatched to any gene: 11. Germline CDR1 and CDR2: LNHDA and SQIVND (reference sequence). This CDR3 comprises 17 residues.

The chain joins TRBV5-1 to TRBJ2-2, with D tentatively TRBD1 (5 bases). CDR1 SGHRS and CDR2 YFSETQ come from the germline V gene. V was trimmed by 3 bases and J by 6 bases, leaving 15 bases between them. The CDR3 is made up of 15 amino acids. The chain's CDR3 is CASSSVDSPPGELFF. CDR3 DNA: TGCGCCAGCAGCTCCGTCGACAGTCCTCCCGGGGAGCTGTTTTTT.

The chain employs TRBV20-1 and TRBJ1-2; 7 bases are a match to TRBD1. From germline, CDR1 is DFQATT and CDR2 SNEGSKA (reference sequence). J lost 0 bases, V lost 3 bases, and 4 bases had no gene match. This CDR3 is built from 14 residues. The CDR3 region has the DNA TGCAGTGCTAGGGCACAGGGGTCTAACTATGGCTACACCTTC. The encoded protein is CSARAQGSNYGYTF.

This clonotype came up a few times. The CDR3: CSVEWSREQFF. CDR3 DNA: TGCAGCGTTGAGTGGTCCCGTGAGCAGTTCTTC. The chain combines TRBV29-1 with TRBJ2-1; D remains unclear. The germline V and J ends were trimmed by 3 bases and 9 bases, with 9 bases remaining between them. Germline lookup yields CDR1 SQVTM and CDR2 ANQGSEA. This CDR3 has 11 residues.

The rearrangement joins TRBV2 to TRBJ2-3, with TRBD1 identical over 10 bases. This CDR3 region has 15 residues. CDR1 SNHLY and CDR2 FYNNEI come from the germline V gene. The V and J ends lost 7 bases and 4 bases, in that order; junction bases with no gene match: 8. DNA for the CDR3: TGTGCCAGCACTAGGGACAGGGGCCAAGCAGATACGCAGTATTTT. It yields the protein CASTRDRGQADTQYF.

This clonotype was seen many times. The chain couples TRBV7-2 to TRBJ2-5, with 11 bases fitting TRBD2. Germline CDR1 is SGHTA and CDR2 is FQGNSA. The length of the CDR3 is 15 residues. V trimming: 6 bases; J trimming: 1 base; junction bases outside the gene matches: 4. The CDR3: CASSKLAGAQETQYF. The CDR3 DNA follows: TGTGCCAGCAGTAAACTAGCGGGGGCCCAAGAGACCCAGTACTTC. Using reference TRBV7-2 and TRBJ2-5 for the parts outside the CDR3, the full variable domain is GAGVSQSPSNKVTEKGKDVELRCDPISGHTALYWYRQSLGQGLEFLIYFQGNSAPDKSGLPSDRFSAERTGGSVSTLTIQRTQQEDSAVYLCASSKLAGAQETQYFGPGTRLLVL.

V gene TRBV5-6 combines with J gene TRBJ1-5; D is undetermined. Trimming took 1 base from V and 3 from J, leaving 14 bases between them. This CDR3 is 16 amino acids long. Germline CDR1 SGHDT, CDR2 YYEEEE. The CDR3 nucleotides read TGTGCCAGCAGCTTGTTTGTTCAAGGCACCAATCAGCCCCAGCATTTT. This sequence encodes CASSLFVQGTNQPQHF.

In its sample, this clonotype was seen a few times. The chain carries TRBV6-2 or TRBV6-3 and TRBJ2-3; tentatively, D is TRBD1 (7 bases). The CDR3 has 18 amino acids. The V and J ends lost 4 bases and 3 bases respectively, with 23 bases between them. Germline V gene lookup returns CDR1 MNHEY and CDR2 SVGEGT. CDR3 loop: CASSSARRYRGGTDTQYF. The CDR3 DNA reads TGTGCCAGCAGTTCCGCCCGTCGATACAGGGGAGGAACAGATACGCAGTATTTT.

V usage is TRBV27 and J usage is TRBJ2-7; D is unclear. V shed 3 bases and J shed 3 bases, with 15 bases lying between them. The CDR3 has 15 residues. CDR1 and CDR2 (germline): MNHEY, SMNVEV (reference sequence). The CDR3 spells CASSFLRSAHYEQYF. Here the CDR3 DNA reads TGTGCCAGCAGTTTTCTCCGGAGCGCGCACTACGAGCAGTACTTC.

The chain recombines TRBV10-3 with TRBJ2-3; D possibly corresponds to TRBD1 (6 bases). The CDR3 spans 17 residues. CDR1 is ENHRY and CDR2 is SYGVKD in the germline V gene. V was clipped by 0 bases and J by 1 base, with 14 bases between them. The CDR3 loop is CAISESGETGRTDTQYF. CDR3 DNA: TGTGCCATCAGTGAGTCAGGTGAAACAGGGCGCACAGATACGCAGTATTTT.

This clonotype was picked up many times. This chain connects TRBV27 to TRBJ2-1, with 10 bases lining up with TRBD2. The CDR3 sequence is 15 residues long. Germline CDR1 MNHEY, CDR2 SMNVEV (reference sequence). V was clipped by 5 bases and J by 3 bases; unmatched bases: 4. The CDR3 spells CASSPIAGGYNEQFF. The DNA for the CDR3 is TGTGCCAGCAGTCCAATAGCGGGAGGCTACAATGAGCAGTTCTTC.

CDR3 in DNA: TGTGCCAGCAGTCAAAACCCCCTAGCGACCTACGAGCAGTACTTC. It codes for CASSQNPLATYEQYF. The gene calls are TRBV7-6 and TRBJ2-7; D may be TRBD2 (6 bases). The germline gives CDR1 SGHVS, CDR2 FNYEAQ. The CDR3 extends over 15 amino acids. The ends were cut back, 6 bases at V and 2 bases at J, with 17 bases in the middle.

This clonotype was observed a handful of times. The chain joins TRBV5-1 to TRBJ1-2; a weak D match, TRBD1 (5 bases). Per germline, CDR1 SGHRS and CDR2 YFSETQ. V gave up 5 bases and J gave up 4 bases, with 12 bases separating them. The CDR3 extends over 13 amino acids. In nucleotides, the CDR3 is TGCGCCAGCAGAGGGGCCAGGGCCTATGGCTACACCTTC. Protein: CASRGARAYGYTF.

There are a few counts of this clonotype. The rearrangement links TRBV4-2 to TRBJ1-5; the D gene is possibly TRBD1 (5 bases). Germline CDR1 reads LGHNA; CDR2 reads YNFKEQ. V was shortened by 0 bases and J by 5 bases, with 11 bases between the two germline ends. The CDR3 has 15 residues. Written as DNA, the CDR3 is TGTGCCAGCAGCCAAGATCGGGGGGGTGATCAGCCCCAGCATTTT. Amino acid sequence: CASSQDRGGDQPQHF.

The CDR3 nucleotides read TGTGCCACCAGCAGAGAAGGAGGATCCTACGAGCAGTACTTC. Amino acid sequence: CATSREGGSYEQYF. The chain carries TRBV15 and TRBJ2-7, with a possible D match to TRBD2 (5 bases). Germline-derived CDR1 and CDR2 are LNHNV and YYDKDF (reference sequence). The germline V and J ends were trimmed by 0 bases and 1 base, with 7 bases remaining between them. This CDR3 has 14 amino acids.

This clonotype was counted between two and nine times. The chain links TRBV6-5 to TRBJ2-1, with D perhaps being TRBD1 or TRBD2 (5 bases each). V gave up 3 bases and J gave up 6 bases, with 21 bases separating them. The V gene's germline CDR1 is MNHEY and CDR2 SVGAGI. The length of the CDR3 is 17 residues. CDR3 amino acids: CASSYSPHTGTFNEQFF. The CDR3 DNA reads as TGTGCCAGCAGTTATTCACCACACACGGGGACCTTCAATGAGCAGTTCTTC.

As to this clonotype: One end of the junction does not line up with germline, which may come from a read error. CDR3 in amino acids: CGVEVWVGDRSPNYGYTF. CDR3 DNA: TGCGGCGTTGAAGTATGGGTGGGGGACAGATCCCCTAACTATGGCTACACCTTC. The chain uses TRBV29-1 and TRBJ1-2; 7 bases are a match to TRBD1. The germline V gene encodes CDR1 SQVTM and CDR2 ANQGSEA. This CDR3 comprises 18 residues.

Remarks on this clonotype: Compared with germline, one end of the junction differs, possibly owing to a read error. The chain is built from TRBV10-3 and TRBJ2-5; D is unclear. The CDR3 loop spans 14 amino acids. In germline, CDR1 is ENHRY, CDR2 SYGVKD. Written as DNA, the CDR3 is TGTGCCGTCAGTTCTTTGGGCTCACAAGAGACCCAGTACTTC. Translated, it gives CAVSSLGSQETQYF.

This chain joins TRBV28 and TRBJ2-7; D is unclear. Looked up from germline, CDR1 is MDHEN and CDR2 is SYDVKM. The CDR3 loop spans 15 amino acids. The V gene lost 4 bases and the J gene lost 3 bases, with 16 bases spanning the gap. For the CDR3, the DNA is TGTGCCAGCAGTTCCTCATGGGGTTCGGTCTACGAGCAGTACTTC. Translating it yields CASSSSWGSVYEQYF.

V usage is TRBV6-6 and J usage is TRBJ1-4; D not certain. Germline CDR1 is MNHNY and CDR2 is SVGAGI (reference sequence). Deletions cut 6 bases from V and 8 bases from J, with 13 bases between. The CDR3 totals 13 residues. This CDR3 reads CASREWRWEKLFF. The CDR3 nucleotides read TGTGCCAGCAGAGAGTGGCGTTGGGAAAAACTGTTTTTT.

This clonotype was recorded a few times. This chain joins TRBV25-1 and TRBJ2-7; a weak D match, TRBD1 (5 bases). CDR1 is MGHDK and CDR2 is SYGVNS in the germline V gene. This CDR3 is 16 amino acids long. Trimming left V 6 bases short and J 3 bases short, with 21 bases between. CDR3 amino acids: CASSRTLAGNHYEQYF. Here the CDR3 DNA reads TGTGCCAGCAGCCGGACCCTGGCAGGGAATCACTACGAGCAGTACTTC.

CDR3 nucleotides: TGCAGTGCCCTGGGGGGCCGGAGATTCTACAATGAGCAGTTCTTC. It is translated as CSALGGRRFYNEQFF. The chain recombines TRBV20-1 with TRBJ2-1; D tentatively fits TRBD1 or TRBD2 (6 bases each). Germline values: CDR1 DFQATT, CDR2 SNEGSKA (reference sequence). V was trimmed by 6 bases and J by 3 bases, leaving 18 bases between them. The CDR3 has 15 residues.

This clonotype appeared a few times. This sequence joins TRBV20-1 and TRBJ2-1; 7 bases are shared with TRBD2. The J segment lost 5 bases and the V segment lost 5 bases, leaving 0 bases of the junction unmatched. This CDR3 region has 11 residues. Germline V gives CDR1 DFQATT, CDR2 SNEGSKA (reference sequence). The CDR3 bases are TGCAGTGCTCTAGCGGACAATGAGCAGTTCTTC. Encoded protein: CSALADNEQFF.

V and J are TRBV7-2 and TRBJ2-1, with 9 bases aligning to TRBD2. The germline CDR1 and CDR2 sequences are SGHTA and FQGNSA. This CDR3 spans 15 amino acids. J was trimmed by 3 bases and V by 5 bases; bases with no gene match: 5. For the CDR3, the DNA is TGTGCCAGCAGCACGACTAGCGGATTCTACAATGAGCAGTTCTTC. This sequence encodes CASSTTSGFYNEQFF.

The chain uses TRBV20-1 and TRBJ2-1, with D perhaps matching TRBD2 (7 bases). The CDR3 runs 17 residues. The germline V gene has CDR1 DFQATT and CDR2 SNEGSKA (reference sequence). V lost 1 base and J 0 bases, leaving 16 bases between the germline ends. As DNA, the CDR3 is TGCAGTGCTAGAGCCAGAGGGGGGGGAACCTCCTACAATGAGCAGTTCTTC. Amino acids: CSARARGGGTSYNEQFF.